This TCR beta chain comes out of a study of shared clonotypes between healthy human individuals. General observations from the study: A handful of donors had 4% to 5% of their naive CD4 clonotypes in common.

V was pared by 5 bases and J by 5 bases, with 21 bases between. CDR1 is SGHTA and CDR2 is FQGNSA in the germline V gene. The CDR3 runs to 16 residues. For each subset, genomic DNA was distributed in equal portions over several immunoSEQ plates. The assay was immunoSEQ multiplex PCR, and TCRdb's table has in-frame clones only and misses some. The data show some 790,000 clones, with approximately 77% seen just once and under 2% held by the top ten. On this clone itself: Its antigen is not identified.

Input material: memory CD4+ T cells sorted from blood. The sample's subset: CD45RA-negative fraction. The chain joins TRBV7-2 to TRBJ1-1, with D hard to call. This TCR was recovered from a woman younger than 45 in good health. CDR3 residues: CASSPGPTLSGTEAFF. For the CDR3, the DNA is TGTGCCAGCAGCCCCGGGCCTACTCTATCGGGGACTGAAGCTTTCTTT.